This T cell receptor (beta chain) was retrieved from a study of T cell responses to AZD1222 COVID-19 vaccine. Broader study findings: Spike regions recognized by vaccine-associated CD4 TCRs spanned the protein, led by 160-218 and 743-854. In a largely white British group with more females than males, clonal diversity was possibly underestimated.

Timing groups of about 4 and about 12 weeks for second doses were pooled. Measured with immunoSEQ multiplex PCR; TCRdb has only the in-frame clones, and not every one. This table has approximately 88,000 clones, roughly nine tenths appearing once. A word on this clone: Its antigen is unidentified.

Germline V gene lookup returns CDR1 SGHRS and CDR2 YFSETQ. This CDR3 has 16 residues. Trimming shortened V by 4 bases and J by 7 bases, and 20 bases separated the two germline ends. The specimen comprised peripheral blood, sampled 28 days after the second AZD1222 dose. The origin of this receptor is an adult who received the AZD1222 COVID-19 vaccine. V gene TRBV5-1 combines with J gene TRBJ1-4, with D possibly being TRBD1 (5 bases). CDR3 bases: TGCGCCAGCAGCCGGGACGGACCTCTGAGAGGTGAAAAACTGTTTTTT. This encodes CASSRDGPLRGEKLFF.